These T cell receptor beta chains were read from a single sample in a study of TIL therapy for anti-PD-1-resistant metastatic lung cancer. Assay used: immunoSEQ multiplex PCR; TCRdb lists only in-frame clones, some missing. The table lists about 52,000 clones, roughly 85% of them singletons. The material was blood, obtained at baseline. The receptor set was obtained from a woman aged 30-85 years with non-small cell lung cancer. CDR3s include the opening cysteine and the closing phenylalanine or tryptophan. Each record gives: V gene, J gene, CDR3 protein.

V gene: TRBV5-1
J gene: TRBJ2-3
CDR3 protein: CASSRVGAGGTDTQYF

V gene: TRBV2
J gene: TRBJ2-3
CDR3 protein: CASSDSSGGADTQYF

V gene: TRBV18
J gene: TRBJ2-3
CDR3 protein: CASSPPGLSTDTQYF

V gene: TRBV18
J gene: TRBJ1-3
CDR3 protein: CASSPGSSSGNTIYF

V gene: TRBV9
J gene: TRBJ2-2
CDR3 protein: CASSVERDIAGGSNTGELFF

V gene: TRBV11-3
J gene: TRBJ2-7
CDR3 protein: CASSIEGRHEQYF

V gene: TRBV19
J gene: TRBJ1-6
CDR3 protein: CASKRVEAGPNSPLHF

V gene: TRBV7-2
J gene: TRBJ1-1
CDR3 protein: CASSLVKPEAFF

V gene: TRBV7-2
J gene: TRBJ2-1
CDR3 protein: CASSLGTGRGSYNEQFF

V gene: TRBV4-1
J gene: TRBJ2-2
CDR3 protein: CASSQGAGRGTGELFF

V gene: TRBV28
J gene: TRBJ2-7
CDR3 protein: CASSPLGIAGGEQYF

V gene: TRBV5-4
J gene: TRBJ1-4
CDR3 protein: CASSANRGLDEKLFF

V gene: TRBV2
J gene: TRBJ2-1
CDR3 protein: CASRLVPNEQFF

V gene: TRBV4-3
J gene: TRBJ2-1
CDR3 protein: CASSQEAHNEQFF

V gene: TRBV7-6
J gene: TRBJ1-3
CDR3 protein: CASSQQGVLSGNTIYF

V gene: TRBV4-1
J gene: TRBJ2-7
CDR3 protein: CASSQDGTGATYEQYF

V gene: TRBV4-1
J gene: TRBJ2-5
CDR3 protein: CASSQDTPDRLAGEETQYF

V gene: TRBV28
J gene: TRBJ1-3
CDR3 protein: CASSLDRIISGNTIYF

V gene: TRBV2
J gene: TRBJ1-3
CDR3 protein: CASGRDRGNTIYF

V gene: TRBV7-2
J gene: TRBJ2-2
CDR3 protein: CASSPWSLAGGRTGELFF

V gene: TRBV2
J gene: TRBJ1-2
CDR3 protein: CASRATGGDVEEDGYTF

V gene: TRBV5-6
J gene: TRBJ2-5
CDR3 protein: CASSFLGTMGTQYF

V gene: TRBV4-2
J gene: TRBJ2-3
CDR3 protein: CASSRIAGGPSDTQYF

V gene: TRBV19
J gene: TRBJ2-3
CDR3 protein: CASMGASGTDTQYF